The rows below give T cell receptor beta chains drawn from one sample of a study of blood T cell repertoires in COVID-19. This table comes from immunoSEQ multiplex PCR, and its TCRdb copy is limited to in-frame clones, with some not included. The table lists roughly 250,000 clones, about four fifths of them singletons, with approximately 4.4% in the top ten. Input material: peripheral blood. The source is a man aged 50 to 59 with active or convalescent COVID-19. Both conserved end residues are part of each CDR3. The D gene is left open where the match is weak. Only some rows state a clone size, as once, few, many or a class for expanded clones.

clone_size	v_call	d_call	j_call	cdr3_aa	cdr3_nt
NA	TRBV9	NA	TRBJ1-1	CASSAIMGQNTEAFF	TGTGCCAGCAGCGCCATTATGGGGCAGAACACTGAAGCTTTCTTT
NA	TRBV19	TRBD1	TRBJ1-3	CASSIGHRGNTIYF	TGTGCCAGTAGTATCGGGCACAGGGGGAACACCATATATTTT
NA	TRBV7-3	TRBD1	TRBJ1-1	CASSPRTGSNTEAFF	TGTGCCAGCAGCCCACGGACAGGGTCGAACACTGAAGCTTTCTTT
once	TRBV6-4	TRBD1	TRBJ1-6	CASSTGTGASPLHF	TGTGCCAGCAGTACCGGGACAGGGGCTTCACCCCTCCACTTT
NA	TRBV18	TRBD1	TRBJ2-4	CASSRTGDGNIQYF	TGTGCCAGCTCACGGACAGGGGATGGAAACATTCAGTACTTC
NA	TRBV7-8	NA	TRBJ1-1	CASSNLNTENTEAFF	TGTGCCAGCAGCAATTTAAACACAGAGAACACTGAAGCTTTCTTT
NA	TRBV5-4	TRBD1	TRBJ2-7	CASSLGRGPHEQYF	TGTGCCAGCAGCTTGGGCAGGGGGCCACACGAGCAGTACTTC
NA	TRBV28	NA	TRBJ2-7	CASSFSREVNEQYF	TGTGCCAGCAGTTTCTCCAGGGAGGTGAACGAGCAGTACTTC
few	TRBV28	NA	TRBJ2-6	CASKGGASGANVLTF	TGTGCCAGCAAGGGGGGGGCCTCTGGGGCCAACGTCCTGACTTTC
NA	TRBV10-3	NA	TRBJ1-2	CAISVSLRNYGYTF	TGTGCCATCAGTGTAAGCCTTCGTAACTATGGCTACACCTTC
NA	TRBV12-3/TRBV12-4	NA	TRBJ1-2	CASRPGGGGYTF	TGTGCCAGCAGACCCGGGGGGGGTGGCTACACCTTC
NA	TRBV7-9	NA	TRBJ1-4	CASSDLTDEKLFF	TGTGCCAGCAGCGATTTGACAGATGAAAAACTGTTTTTT
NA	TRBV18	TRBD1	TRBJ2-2	CASSPERGLAGELFF	TGTGCCAGCTCACCAGAGAGGGGGCTGGCCGGGGAGCTGTTTTTT
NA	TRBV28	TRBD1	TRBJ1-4	CASRGQGLKLFF	TGTGCCAGCAGGGGACAGGGGCTAAAACTGTTTTTT
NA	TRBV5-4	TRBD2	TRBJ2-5	CASSLEGGGALTQYF	TGTGCCAGCAGCTTGGAAGGCGGGGGGGCTTTGACCCAGTACTTC
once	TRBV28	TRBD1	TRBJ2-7	CASSTRQGAEGQQYF	TGTGCCAGCAGTACAAGACAGGGGGCGGAGGGGCAGCAGTACTTC
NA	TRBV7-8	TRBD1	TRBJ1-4	CASSPNRGTNEKLFF	TGTGCCAGCAGCCCAAACAGGGGAACTAATGAAAAACTGTTTTTT
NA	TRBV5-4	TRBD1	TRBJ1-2	CASSQTGQGNYGYTF	TGTGCCAGCAGCCAGACCGGACAGGGAAACTATGGCTACACCTTC
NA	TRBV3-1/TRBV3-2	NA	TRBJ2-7	CASSQIQTFYEQYF	TGTGCCAGCAGCCAGATACAGACGTTCTACGAGCAGTACTTC
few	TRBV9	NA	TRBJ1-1	CASSPQLQGNTEAFF	TGTGCCAGCAGCCCCCAATTACAGGGTAACACTGAAGCTTTCTTT
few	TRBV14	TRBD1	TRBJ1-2	CASSQDRGLRAGGQGYTF	TGTGCCAGCAGCCAAGATCGGGGACTAAGGGCAGGGGGCCAAGGCTACACCTTC
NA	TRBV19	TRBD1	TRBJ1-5	CASSIDLSGGRAQPQHF	TGTGCCAGTAGTATAGATCTATCAGGGGGAAGGGCTCAGCCCCAGCATTTT
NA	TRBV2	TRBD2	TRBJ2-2	CATDGGSGELFF	TGTGCCACCGACGGGGGGTCCGGGGAGCTGTTTTTT
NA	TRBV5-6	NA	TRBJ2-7	CASTLPGLPGEQYF	TGTGCCAGCACCCTTCCGGGACTCCCCGGCGAGCAGTACTTC
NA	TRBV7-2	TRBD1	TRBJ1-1	CASSLTGDTEAFF	TGTGCCAGCAGCCTAACAGGGGACACTGAAGCTTTCTTT
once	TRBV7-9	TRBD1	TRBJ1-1	CASSLGQKAFF	TGTGCCAGCAGCTTGGGACAGAAAGCTTTCTTT
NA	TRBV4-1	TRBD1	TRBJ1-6	CASSQDVTGVSPLHF	TGCGCCAGCAGCCAAGATGTGACAGGGGTTTCACCCCTCCACTTT
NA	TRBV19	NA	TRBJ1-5	CASSPDSGVSQHF	TGTGCCAGTAGTCCGGACAGTGGGGTGTCCCAGCATTTT
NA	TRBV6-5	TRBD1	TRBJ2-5	CASDGQGYQETQYF	TGTGCCAGCGACGGACAGGGGTACCAAGAGACCCAGTACTTC
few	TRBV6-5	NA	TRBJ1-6	CASYLGFNSPLHF	TGTGCCAGCTACCTGGGCTTTAATTCACCCCTCCACTTT
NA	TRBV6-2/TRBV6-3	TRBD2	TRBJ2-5	CASSYGGAGGRQTQYF	TGTGCCAGCAGTTACGGAGGGGCGGGGGGGCGCCAGACCCAGTACTTC
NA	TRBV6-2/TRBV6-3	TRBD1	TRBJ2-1	CASSRLDRGAHEQFF	TGTGCCAGCAGCCGCTTGGACAGGGGGGCCCATGAGCAGTTCTTC
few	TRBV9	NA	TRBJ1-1	CASSVAAGDTEAFF	TGTGCCAGCAGCGTAGCGGCAGGGGACACTGAAGCTTTCTTT
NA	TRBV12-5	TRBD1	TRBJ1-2	CASGPKVDRGPSNYGYTF	TGTGCTAGTGGCCCGAAAGTCGACAGGGGACCTTCTAACTATGGCTACACCTTC
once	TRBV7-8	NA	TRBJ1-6	CASSARDSSYNSPLHF	TGTGCCAGCAGCGCTCGTGACAGCTCCTATAATTCACCCCTCCACTTT
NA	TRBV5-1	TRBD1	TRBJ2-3	CASSKTGSGDTQYF	TGCGCCAGCAGCAAGACAGGGAGCGGTGATACGCAGTATTTT
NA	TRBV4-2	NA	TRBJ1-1	CASSKSGVNTEAFF	TGTGCCAGCAGCAAGTCGGGGGTAAACACTGAAGCTTTCTTT
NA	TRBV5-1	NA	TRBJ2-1	CASSLEGQLRGEQFF	TGCGCCAGCAGCTTGGAAGGTCAGCTTCGGGGTGAGCAGTTCTTC
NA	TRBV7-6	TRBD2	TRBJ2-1	CASKKSGGVSYNEQFF	TGTGCCAGCAAGAAAAGCGGGGGGGTGTCCTACAATGAGCAGTTCTTC
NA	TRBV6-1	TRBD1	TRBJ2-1	CASSEVWTGGYNEQFF	TGTGCCAGCAGTGAAGTCTGGACAGGGGGATACAATGAGCAGTTCTTC